This is a list of T cell receptor beta chains from one sample in a study of blood T cell repertoires in COVID-19. Profiling relied on immunoSEQ multiplex PCR, and the TCRdb table lists in-frame clones only, not all of them. The data show fewer than 150,000 clones, around 87% seen once. The sample taken for sequencing was peripheral blood. These receptors originate from an older woman with acute or convalescent COVID-19. Both conserved end residues are part of each CDR3. Fields, in order: D gene, clone size, V gene, J gene, CDR3 protein, CDR3 DNA. D genes are given only for firm matches. Only part of the rows carry a size: once, few, many, or a class if the clone is expanded.

>NA|NA|TRBV11-3|TRBJ2-1
CASSSDSSYNEQFF
TGTGCCAGCAGCTCGGACAGTTCCTACAATGAGCAGTTCTTC
>TRBD1|NA|TRBV11-2|TRBJ1-3
CASSLVRGRNTIYF
TGTGCCAGCAGCTTAGTCAGGGGGCGGAACACCATATATTTT
>NA|once|TRBV19|TRBJ2-2
CASSTIQGTGELFF
TGTGCCAGTAGTACTATACAGGGAACCGGGGAGCTGTTTTTT
>TRBD1|NA|TRBV9|TRBJ1-1
CASSARTGQGPASPLYNTEAFF
TGTGCCAGCAGCGCCCGAACGGGACAGGGCCCGGCCTCCCCGCTCTATAACACTGAAGCTTTCTTT
>NA|few|TRBV15|TRBJ1-6
CATSREAGSNSPLHF
TGTGCCACCAGCAGAGAAGCGGGATCGAATTCACCCCTCCACTTT
>TRBD1|once|TRBV6-1|TRBJ1-3
CASREQGTITGNTIYF
TGTGCCAGCAGGGAACAGGGGACTATTACTGGAAACACCATATATTTT
>TRBD1|NA|TRBV25-1|TRBJ1-2
CASSHPGQGNGYTF
TGTGCCAGCAGTCATCCGGGACAGGGTAATGGCTACACCTTC
>NA|NA|TRBV6-1|TRBJ2-7
CASSEAGSKHPYEQYF
TGTGCCAGCAGTGAAGCCGGGTCTAAGCACCCCTACGAGCAGTACTTC
>TRBD1|NA|TRBV5-4|TRBJ1-4
CASSWKGAPNEKLFF
TGTGCCAGCAGCTGGAAGGGGGCTCCTAATGAAAAACTGTTTTTT
>TRBD2|NA|TRBV7-3|TRBJ2-1
CASSASGRSSYNEQFF
TGTGCCAGCAGCGCTAGCGGGAGGAGCTCCTACAATGAGCAGTTCTTC
>NA|NA|TRBV2|TRBJ1-5
CASSGNSNQPQHF
TGTGCCAGCAGTGGTAATAGCAATCAGCCCCAGCATTTT
>NA|NA|TRBV15|TRBJ2-1
CATSRDEGVEGRFNEQFF
TGTGCCACCAGCAGAGATGAAGGTGTGGAGGGAAGGTTCAATGAGCAGTTCTTC
>NA|NA|TRBV2|TRBJ1-5
CASRRRVLSNQPQHF
TGTGCCAGCAGGCGGAGGGTGCTCAGCAATCAGCCCCAGCATTTT
>NA|NA|TRBV27|TRBJ1-6
CASSLSGPGSPLHF
TGTGCCAGCAGTTTAAGTGGCCCGGGATCACCCCTCCACTTT
>NA|NA|TRBV7-9|TRBJ1-4
CASSLSATNEKLFF
TGTGCCAGCAGCTTGTCGGCAACTAATGAAAAACTGTTTTTT
>TRBD2|NA|TRBV18|TRBJ2-2
CASSQTEAGTSGSANTGELFF
TGTGCCAGCTCACAAACCGAAGCCGGGACTAGCGGGAGCGCGAACACCGGGGAGCTGTTTTTT
>NA|once|TRBV12-5|TRBJ2-2
CASGHGLAGELFF
TGTGCTAGTGGCCACGGTCTTGCCGGGGAGCTGTTTTTT
>TRBD2|once|TRBV11-3|TRBJ2-1
CASSSRDYFNNEQFF
TGTGCCAGCAGCTCGCGGGACTACTTTAACAATGAGCAGTTCTTC
>NA|NA|TRBV2|TRBJ1-2
CASHREGGLGGYTF
TGTGCCAGCCACAGGGAAGGTGGATTGGGTGGCTACACCTTC
>NA|NA|TRBV19|TRBJ2-3
CASQVVRGDTQYF
TGTGCCAGTCAAGTCGTCAGGGGAGATACGCAGTATTTT
>NA|NA|TRBV5-4|TRBJ1-2
CASSLDGGYGYTF
TGTGCCAGCAGCTTGGACGGGGGATATGGCTACACCTTC
>TRBD1|NA|TRBV19|TRBJ2-3
CASSVRGTGMADTQYF
TGTGCCAGTAGTGTTCGTGGGACAGGGATGGCAGATACGCAGTATTTT
>NA|NA|TRBV21-1|TRBJ1-4
CAIRRDRKVNGNENEKLFF
TGTGCCATCCGTAGGGACAGAAAGGTAAATGGGAATGAGAATGAAAAACTGTTTTTT
>NA|NA|TRBV29-1|TRBJ1-1
CSARDTLNTEAFF
TGCAGTGCCCGGGACACCTTGAACACTGAAGCTTTCTTT
>NA|once|TRBV5-4|TRBJ1-1
CASSFLRGTYTEAFF
TGTGCCAGCAGCTTTCTCCGGGGGACTTACACTGAAGCTTTCTTT
>TRBD1|NA|TRBV2|TRBJ1-6
CASSPQGAGSPLHF
TGTGCCAGCAGTCCACAGGGGGCCGGATCACCCCTCCACTTT
>TRBD2|NA|TRBV3-1/TRBV3-2|TRBJ2-3
CASSRLPGLAGPSADTQYF
TGTGCCAGCAGCCGATTACCGGGACTAGCGGGACCTTCAGCAGATACGCAGTATTTT
>NA|once|TRBV6-6|TRBJ2-2
CASRPAGLPALELFF
TGTGCCAGCAGGCCAGCAGGACTTCCGGCTCTGGAGCTGTTTTTT
>TRBD1|NA|TRBV29-1|TRBJ1-5
CSVGVDRAQPQHF
TGCAGCGTTGGGGTGGACAGGGCTCAGCCCCAGCATTTT
>TRBD1|NA|TRBV6-5|TRBJ1-1
CASTPGQATEAFF
TGTGCCAGCACTCCTGGACAGGCCACTGAAGCTTTCTTT
>TRBD2|NA|TRBV30|TRBJ2-1
CAWSPGLAGRGNEQFF
TGTGCCTGGAGTCCCGGACTAGCGGGCCGAGGCAATGAGCAGTTCTTC
>TRBD2|few|TRBV20-1|TRBJ2-1
CSASNSGGGNEQFF
TGCAGTGCTAGTAACAGCGGGGGGGGCAATGAGCAGTTCTTC
>TRBD2|NA|TRBV19|TRBJ2-2
CASRLAGTSGTGELFF
TGTGCCAGTCGACTAGCGGGGACCTCGGGCACCGGGGAGCTGTTTTTT
>NA|NA|TRBV5-1|TRBJ2-5
CASSSVGQETQYF
TGCGCCAGCAGCTCGGTTGGCCAAGAGACCCAGTACTTC
>TRBD1|once|TRBV5-1|TRBJ1-4
CASTPQGMKGGKLFF
TGCGCCAGCACCCCACAGGGGATGAAGGGAGGAAAACTGTTTTTT
>NA|NA|TRBV6-5|TRBJ1-2
CASSKQGSRGYTF
TGTGCCAGCAGTAAACAGGGTTCCCGTGGCTACACCTTC